The table lists the clone carrying this T cell receptor beta chain with a few counts. This entry is derived from a study of T cells in localized non-small cell lung cancer. The repertoire was sequenced with immunoSEQ multiplex PCR; TCRdb's copy has only in-frame clones and lacks some. The sample lists tens of thousands of clones, 84% occurring once. The ends were cut back, 2 bases at V and 8 bases at J, with 6 bases in the middle. Germline values: CDR1 DFQATT, CDR2 SNEGSKA (reference sequence). This CDR3 spans 10 amino acids. The sequencing used peripheral blood, collected before any cancer treatment. The chain is built from TRBV20-1 and TRBJ1-1; D is ambiguous. The clonotype comes from a female donor over 55 with stage I lung adenocarcinoma. CDR3 DNA sequence: TGCAGTGCTAGAAGAGAGGAAGCTTTCTTT. Translated, it gives CSARREEAFF.